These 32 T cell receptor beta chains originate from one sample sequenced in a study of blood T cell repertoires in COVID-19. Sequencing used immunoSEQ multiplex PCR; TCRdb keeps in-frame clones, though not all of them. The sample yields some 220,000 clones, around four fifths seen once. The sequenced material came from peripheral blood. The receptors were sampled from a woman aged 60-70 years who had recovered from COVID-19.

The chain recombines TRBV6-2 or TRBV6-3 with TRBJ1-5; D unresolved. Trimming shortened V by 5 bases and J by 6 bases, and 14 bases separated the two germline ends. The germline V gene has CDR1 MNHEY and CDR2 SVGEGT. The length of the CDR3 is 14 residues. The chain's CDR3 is CASSRRQAFQPQHF. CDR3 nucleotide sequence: TGTGCCAGCAGTCGTCGGCAGGCATTTCAGCCCCAGCATTTT.

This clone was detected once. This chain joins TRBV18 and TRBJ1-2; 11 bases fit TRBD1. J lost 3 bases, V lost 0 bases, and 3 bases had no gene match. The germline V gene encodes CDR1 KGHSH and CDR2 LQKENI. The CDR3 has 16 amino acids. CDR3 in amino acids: CASSPPGQGVDYGYTF. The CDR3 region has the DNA TGTGCCAGCTCACCACCGGGACAGGGGGTTGACTATGGCTACACCTTC.

CDR3 protein: CASQGTSGGSYNEQFF. The CDR3, as DNA: TGTGCCTCTCAGGGGACTAGCGGGGGATCCTACAATGAGCAGTTCTTC. The chain joins TRBV10-3 to TRBJ2-1; 14 bases are shared with TRBD2. The germline CDR1 and CDR2 sequences are ENHRY and SYGVKD. Trimming at V came to 11 bases and at J to 1 base, leaving 7 bases not matched to a gene. This CDR3 comprises 16 residues.

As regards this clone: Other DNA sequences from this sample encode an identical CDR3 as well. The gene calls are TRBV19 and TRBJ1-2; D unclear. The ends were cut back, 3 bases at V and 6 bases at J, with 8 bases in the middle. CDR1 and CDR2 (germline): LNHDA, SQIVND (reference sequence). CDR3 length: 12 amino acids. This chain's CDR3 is CASSILGDGYTF. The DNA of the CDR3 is TGTGCCAGTAGTATTCTCGGGGATGGCTACACCTTC.

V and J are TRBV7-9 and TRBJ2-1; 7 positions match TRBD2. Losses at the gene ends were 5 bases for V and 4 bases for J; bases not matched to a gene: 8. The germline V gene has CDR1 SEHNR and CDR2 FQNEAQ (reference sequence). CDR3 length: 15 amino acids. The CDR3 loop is CASSQIAGEYNEQFF. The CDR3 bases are TGTGCCAGCAGCCAAATAGCGGGCGAGTACAATGAGCAGTTCTTC.

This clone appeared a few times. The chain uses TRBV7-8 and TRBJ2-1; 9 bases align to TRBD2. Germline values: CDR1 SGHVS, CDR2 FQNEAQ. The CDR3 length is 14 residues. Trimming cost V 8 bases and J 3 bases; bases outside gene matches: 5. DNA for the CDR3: TGTGCCAGCCGAAAGCGGGGGGACTACAATGAGCAGTTCTTC. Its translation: CASRKRGDYNEQFF.

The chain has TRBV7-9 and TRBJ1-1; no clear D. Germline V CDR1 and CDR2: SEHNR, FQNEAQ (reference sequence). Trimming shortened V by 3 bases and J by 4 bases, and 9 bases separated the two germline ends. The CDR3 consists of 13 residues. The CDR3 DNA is TGTGCCAGCAGCTTTGGAGGGAGCACTGAAGCTTTCTTT. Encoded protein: CASSFGGSTEAFF.

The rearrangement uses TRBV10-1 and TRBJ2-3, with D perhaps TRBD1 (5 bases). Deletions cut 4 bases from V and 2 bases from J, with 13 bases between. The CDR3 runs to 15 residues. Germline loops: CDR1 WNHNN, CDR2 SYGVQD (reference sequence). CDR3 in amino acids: CASSGGRVNTDTQYF. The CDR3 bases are TGCGCCAGCAGTGGTGGCAGGGTCAACACAGATACGCAGTATTTT.

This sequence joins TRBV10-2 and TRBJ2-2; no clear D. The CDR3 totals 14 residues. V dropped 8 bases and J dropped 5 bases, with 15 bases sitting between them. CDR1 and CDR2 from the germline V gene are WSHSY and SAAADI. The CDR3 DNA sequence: TGCGCCAGCTCCCTCACGGGTGAGACCGGGGAGCTGTTTTTT. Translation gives CASSLTGETGELFF.

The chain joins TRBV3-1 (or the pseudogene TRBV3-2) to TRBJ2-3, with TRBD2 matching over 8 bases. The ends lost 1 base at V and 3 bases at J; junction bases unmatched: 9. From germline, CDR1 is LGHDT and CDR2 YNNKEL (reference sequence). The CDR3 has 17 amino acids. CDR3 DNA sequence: TGTGCCAGCAGCCAAGGACTGGGCGGGGGGAATACAGATACGCAGTATTTT. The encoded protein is CASSQGLGGGNTDTQYF.

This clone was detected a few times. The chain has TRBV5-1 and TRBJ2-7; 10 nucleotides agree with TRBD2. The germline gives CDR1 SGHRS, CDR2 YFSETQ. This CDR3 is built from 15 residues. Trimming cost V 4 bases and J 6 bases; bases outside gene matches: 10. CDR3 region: CASSTLSGGAVEQYF. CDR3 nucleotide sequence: TGCGCCAGCAGCACCTTAAGCGGGGGGGCCGTCGAGCAGTACTTC. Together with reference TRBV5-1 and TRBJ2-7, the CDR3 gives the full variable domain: KAGVTQTPRYLIKTRGQQVTLSCSPISGHRSVSWYQQTPGQGLQFLFEYFSETQRNKGNFPGRFSGRQFSNSRSEMNVSTLELGDSALYLCASSTLSGGAVEQYFGPGTRLTVT.

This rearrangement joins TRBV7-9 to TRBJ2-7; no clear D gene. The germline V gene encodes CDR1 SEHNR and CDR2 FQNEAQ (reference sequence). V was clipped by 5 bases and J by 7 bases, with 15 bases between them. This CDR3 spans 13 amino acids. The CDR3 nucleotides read TGTGCCAGCAGCCCCGACGGGTTGAGGGAGCAGTACTTC. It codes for CASSPDGLREQYF.

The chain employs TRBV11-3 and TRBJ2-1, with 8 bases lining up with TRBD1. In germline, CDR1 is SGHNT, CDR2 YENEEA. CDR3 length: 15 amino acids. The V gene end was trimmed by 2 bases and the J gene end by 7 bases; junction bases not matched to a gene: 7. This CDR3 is CASSLRRTGWNEQFF. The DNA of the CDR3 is TGTGCCAGCAGCTTACGTAGGACAGGGTGGAATGAGCAGTTCTTC.

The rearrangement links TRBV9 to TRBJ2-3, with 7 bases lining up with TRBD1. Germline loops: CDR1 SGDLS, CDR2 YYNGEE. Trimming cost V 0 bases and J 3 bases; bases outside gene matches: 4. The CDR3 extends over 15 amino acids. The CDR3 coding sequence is TGTGCCAGCAGCGTAGCGGGGACAGAGACAGATACGCAGTATTTT. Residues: CASSVAGTETDTQYF.

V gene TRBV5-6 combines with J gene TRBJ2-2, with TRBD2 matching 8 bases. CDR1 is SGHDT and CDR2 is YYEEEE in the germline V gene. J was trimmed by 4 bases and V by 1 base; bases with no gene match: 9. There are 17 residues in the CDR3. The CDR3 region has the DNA TGTGCCAGCAGCTTGCCCCCAGGGAGCGGGGGCACCGGGGAGCTGTTTTTT. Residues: CASSLPPGSGGTGELFF. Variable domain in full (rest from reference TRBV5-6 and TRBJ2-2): DAGVTQSPTHLIKTRGQQVTLRCSPKSGHDTVSWYQQALGQGPQFIFQYYEEEERQRGNFPDRFSGHQFPNYSSELNVNALLLGDSALYLCASSLPPGSGGTGELFFGEGSRLTVL.

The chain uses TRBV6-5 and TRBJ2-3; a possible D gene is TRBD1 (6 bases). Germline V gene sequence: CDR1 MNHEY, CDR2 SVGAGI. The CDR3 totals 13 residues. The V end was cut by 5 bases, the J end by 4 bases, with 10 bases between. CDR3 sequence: CASSLGQPDTQYF. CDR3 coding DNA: TGTGCCAGCAGTCTCGGACAGCCAGATACGCAGTATTTT.

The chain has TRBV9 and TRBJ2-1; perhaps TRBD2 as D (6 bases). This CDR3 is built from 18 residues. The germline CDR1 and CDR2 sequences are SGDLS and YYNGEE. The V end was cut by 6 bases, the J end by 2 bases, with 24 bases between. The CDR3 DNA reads TGTGCCAGCAACTGGATCCCACCGGGAGCGGCCACCTACAATGAGCAGTTCTTC. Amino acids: CASNWIPPGAATYNEQFF.

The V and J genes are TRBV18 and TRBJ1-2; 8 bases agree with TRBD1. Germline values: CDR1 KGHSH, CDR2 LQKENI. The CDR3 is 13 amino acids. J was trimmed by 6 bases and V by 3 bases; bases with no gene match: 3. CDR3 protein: CASSPQTGDGYTF. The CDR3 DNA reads TGTGCCAGCTCACCCCAGACAGGGGATGGCTACACCTTC.

Here the CDR3 DNA reads TGTGCCAGCAGCCAAGGGACAGGGGTGAACACTGAAGCTTTCTTT. Its translation is CASSQGTGVNTEAFF. This chain links TRBV7-6 with TRBJ1-1, with 10 bases fitting TRBD1. The CDR3 consists of 15 residues. Looked up from germline, CDR1 is SGHVS and CDR2 is FNYEAQ. The J segment lost 0 bases and the V segment lost 5 bases, leaving 3 bases of the junction unmatched.

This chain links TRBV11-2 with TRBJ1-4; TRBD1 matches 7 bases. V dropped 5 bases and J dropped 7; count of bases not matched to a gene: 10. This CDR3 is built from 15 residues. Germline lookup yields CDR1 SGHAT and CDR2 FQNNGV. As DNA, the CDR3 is TGTGCCAGCAGCATCTTTGACAGGGTGGGTGAAAAACTGTTTTTT. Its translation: CASSIFDRVGEKLFF.

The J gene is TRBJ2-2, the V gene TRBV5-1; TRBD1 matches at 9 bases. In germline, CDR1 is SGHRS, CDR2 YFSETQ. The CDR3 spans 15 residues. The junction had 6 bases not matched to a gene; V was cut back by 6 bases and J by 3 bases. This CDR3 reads CASTTTGGYTGELFF. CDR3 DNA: TGCGCCAGCACCACGACAGGGGGTTACACCGGGGAGCTGTTTTTT.

This CDR3 is CSAASDYGYTF. In DNA, the CDR3 is TGCAGCGCCGCCTCGGACTATGGCTACACCTTC. The chain joins TRBV29-1 to TRBJ1-2; D call uncertain. V was shortened by 7 bases and J by 3 bases, with 9 bases between the two germline ends. This CDR3 has 11 amino acids. Germline V gene sequence: CDR1 SQVTM, CDR2 ANQGSEA.

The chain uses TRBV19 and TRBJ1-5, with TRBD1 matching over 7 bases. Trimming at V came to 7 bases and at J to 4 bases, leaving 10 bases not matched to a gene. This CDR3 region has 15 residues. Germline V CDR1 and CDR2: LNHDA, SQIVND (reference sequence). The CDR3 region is CASTRQGGGNQPQHF. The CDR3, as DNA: TGTGCCAGTACGCGACAGGGTGGAGGAAATCAGCCCCAGCATTTT.

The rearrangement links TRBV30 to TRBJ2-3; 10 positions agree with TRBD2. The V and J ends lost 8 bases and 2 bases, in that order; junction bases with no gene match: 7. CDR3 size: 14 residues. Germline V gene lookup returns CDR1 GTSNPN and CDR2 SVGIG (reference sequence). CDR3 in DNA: TGTGCCCGGGGGACTAGCGAGATCACAGATACGCAGTATTTT. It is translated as CARGTSEITDTQYF.

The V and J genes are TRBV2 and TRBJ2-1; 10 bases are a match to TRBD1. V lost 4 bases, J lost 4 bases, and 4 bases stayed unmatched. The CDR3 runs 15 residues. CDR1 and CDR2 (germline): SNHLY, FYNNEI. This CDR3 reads CASSGWTGGYNEQFF. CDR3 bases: TGTGCCAGCAGTGGGTGGACAGGGGGTTACAATGAGCAGTTCTTC.

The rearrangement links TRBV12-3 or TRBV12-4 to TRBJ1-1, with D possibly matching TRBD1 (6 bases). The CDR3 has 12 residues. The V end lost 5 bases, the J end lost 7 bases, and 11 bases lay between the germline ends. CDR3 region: CASSPRTDEAFF. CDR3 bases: TGTGCCAGCAGTCCCCGGACAGATGAAGCTTTCTTT.

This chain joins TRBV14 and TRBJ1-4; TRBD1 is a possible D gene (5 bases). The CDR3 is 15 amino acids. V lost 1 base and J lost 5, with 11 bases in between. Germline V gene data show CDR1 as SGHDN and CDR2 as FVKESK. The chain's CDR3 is CASSQVQGLNEKLFF. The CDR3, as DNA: TGTGCCAGCAGCCAAGTGCAGGGATTAAATGAAAAACTGTTTTTT. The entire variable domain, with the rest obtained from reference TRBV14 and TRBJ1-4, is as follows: EAGVTQFPSHSVIEKGQTVTLRCDPISGHDNLYWYRRVMGKEIKFLLHFVKESKQDESGMPNNRFLAERTGGTYSTLKVQPAELEDSGVYFCASSQVQGLNEKLFFGSGTQLSVL.

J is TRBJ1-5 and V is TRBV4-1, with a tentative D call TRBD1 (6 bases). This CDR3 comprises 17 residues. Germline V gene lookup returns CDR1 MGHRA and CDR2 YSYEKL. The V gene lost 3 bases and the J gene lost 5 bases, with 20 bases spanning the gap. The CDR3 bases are TGCGCCAGCAGCCATCCCGGGCAGGGGCGTATCGATCAGCCCCAGCATTTT. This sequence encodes CASSHPGQGRIDQPQHF.

This CDR3 reads CASTPLPGATNEKLFF. In DNA, the CDR3 is TGTGCCAGTACCCCCCTCCCGGGTGCAACTAATGAAAAACTGTTTTTT. The rearrangement joins TRBV19 to TRBJ1-4; D ambiguous. The CDR3 has 16 amino acids. V lost 7 bases and J 0 bases, leaving 15 bases between the germline ends. From germline, CDR1 is LNHDA and CDR2 SQIVND (reference sequence).

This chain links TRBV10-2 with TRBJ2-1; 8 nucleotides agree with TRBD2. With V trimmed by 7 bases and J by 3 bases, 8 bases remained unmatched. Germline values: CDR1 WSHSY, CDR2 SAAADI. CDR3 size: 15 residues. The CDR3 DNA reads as TGCGCCAGCACTTTAGCGGGGAATAGCTACAATGAGCAGTTCTTC. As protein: CASTLAGNSYNEQFF.

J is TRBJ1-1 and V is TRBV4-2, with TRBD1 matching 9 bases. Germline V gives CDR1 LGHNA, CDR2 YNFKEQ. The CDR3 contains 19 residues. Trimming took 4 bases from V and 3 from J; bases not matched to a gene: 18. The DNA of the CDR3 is TGTGCCAGCAGCCCAAGGACAGGGGCCGGACCCGAGGAGTACACTGAAGCTTTCTTT. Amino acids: CASSPRTGAGPEEYTEAFF.

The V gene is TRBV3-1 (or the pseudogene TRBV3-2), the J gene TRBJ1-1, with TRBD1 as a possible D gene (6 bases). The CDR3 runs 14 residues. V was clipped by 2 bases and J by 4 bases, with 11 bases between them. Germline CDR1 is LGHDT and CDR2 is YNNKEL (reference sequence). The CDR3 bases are TGTGCCAGCAGCCAATCCCGGACAGTCACTGAAGCTTTCTTT. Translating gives CASSQSRTVTEAFF.